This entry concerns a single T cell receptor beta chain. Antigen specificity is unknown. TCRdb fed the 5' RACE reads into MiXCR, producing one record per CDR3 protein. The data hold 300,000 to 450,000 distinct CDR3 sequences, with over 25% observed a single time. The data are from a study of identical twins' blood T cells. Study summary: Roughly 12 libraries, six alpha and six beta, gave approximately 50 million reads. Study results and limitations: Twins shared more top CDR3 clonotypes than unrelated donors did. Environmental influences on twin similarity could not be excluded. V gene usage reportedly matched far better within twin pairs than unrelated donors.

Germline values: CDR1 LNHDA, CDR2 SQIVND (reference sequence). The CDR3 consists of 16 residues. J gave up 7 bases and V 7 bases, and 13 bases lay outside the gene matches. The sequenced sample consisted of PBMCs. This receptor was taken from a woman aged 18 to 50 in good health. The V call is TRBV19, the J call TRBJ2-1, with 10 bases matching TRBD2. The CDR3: CASTWSGASGGNEQFF. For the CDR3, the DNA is TGTGCCAGTACCTGGTCAGGGGCTAGCGGGGGAAATGAGCAGTTCTTC.